The clone carrying this T cell receptor (beta chain) was detected only a few times. The data were taken from a study of T cells after yellow fever vaccination. TCRdb called the 5' RACE reads again in MiXCR, with one record for every CDR3 protein. The sample comprises 620,000 or so distinct CDR3 sequences, about a sixth of which are singletons, and about 18% rests with the top ten. The CDR3 extends over 13 amino acids. V gave up 1 base and J gave up 5 bases, with 8 bases separating them. This receptor was identified in a young man who received the YFV17D yellow fever vaccine. Material: PBMCs, obtained about 5 days after the first yellow fever vaccination. The V and J genes are TRBV12-3 or TRBV12-4 and TRBJ1-1; D uncertain. The CDR3 DNA follows: TGTGCCAGCAGTTTAGTAAGAGGGACTGAAGCTTTCTTT. It codes for CASSLVRGTEAFF.